The 27 T cell receptor beta chains listed next were all sequenced from one sample in a study of cytomegalovirus exposure and HLA in healthy donors. The PCR used 60 Vbeta and 13 Jbeta primers. Data came from immunoSEQ multiplex PCR; TCRdb stores just in-frame clones and leaves some out. The sample has about 67,000 clones, over 75% seen once; the top ten hold 12%. What was sequenced was PBMCs. These receptors were obtained from a woman under 40 in good health and CMV-seropositive.

The chain employs TRBV18 and TRBJ1-1, with 7 bases that match TRBD1. Germline V CDR1 and CDR2: KGHSH, LQKENI. The CDR3 totals 12 residues. V dropped 4 bases and J dropped 7; count of bases not matched to a gene: 3. CDR3: CASSRQGVEAFF. The CDR3, as DNA: TGTGCCAGCTCACGACAGGGTGTTGAAGCTTTCTTT.

The V call is TRBV28, the J call TRBJ1-4; D is perhaps TRBD1 (5 bases). Germline V gene sequence: CDR1 MDHEN, CDR2 SYDVKM. The CDR3 totals 14 residues. V was shortened by 3 bases and J by 5 bases, with 10 bases between the two germline ends. The CDR3 bases are TGTGCCAGCAGTTTGGGGCCGAGGAATGAAAAACTGTTTTTT. It yields the protein CASSLGPRNEKLFF.

The chain links TRBV11-2 to TRBJ2-7; TRBD2 aligns across 10 bases. Germline CDR1 and CDR2: SGHAT and FQNNGV. The CDR3 runs to 17 residues. J lost 5 bases, V lost 2 bases, and 12 bases had no gene match. CDR3 in DNA: TGTGCCAGCAGCTTACTTGCAGCGGGAGGGCCCATCAACGAGCAGTACTTC. This translates into CASSLLAAGGPINEQYF.

The chain links TRBV19 to TRBJ2-1; D perhaps matches TRBD1 (5 bases). From germline, CDR1 is LNHDA and CDR2 SQIVND (reference sequence). There are 14 residues in the CDR3. V shed 3 bases and J shed 10 bases, with 16 bases lying between them. The CDR3 is CASSIGHPDREQFF. The DNA of the CDR3 is TGTGCCAGTAGTATTGGACACCCCGACAGAGAGCAGTTCTTC.

The rearrangement joins TRBV29-1 to TRBJ1-1; 9 nucleotides match TRBD1. The trim removed 6 bases at V and 0 bases at J, leaving 8 bases unmatched. The germline V gene encodes CDR1 SQVTM and CDR2 ANQGSEA. There are 15 residues in the CDR3. This CDR3 reads CSVRQGGLVNTEAFF. Here the CDR3 DNA reads TGCAGCGTCCGACAGGGGGGTTTGGTGAACACTGAAGCTTTCTTT.

The chain carries TRBV11-2 and TRBJ2-7; 12 bases match TRBD1. V lost 6 bases to trimming and J lost 5 bases; unmatched junction nucleotides: 17. The CDR3 spans 18 residues. Looked up from germline, CDR1 is SGHAT and CDR2 is FQNNGV. In nucleotides, the CDR3 is TGTGCCAGCAGACGGCCGGGACAGGGGGCTTTACGTTCCAACGAGCAGTACTTC. As protein: CASRRPGQGALRSNEQYF.

This chain joins TRBV28 and TRBJ1-1; possible D gene TRBD1, 5 bases. The CDR3 is made up of 12 amino acids. Between the trimmed V and J ends, which lost 8 bases and 4 bases, there was a span of 11 bases. Germline CDR1 reads MDHEN; CDR2 reads SYDVKM. CDR3 protein: CASLTTVTEAFF. In nucleotides, the CDR3 is TGTGCCAGCCTTACGACAGTCACTGAAGCTTTCTTT.

V usage is TRBV7-9 and J usage is TRBJ2-3; TRBD2 agrees at 10 bases. Germline CDR1 reads SEHNR; CDR2 reads FQNEAQ (reference sequence). This CDR3 region has 16 residues. V lost 5 bases and J lost 5; bases outside the gene matches: 10. CDR3 in amino acids: CASSHPTSGYIDTQYF. CDR3 sequence (DNA): TGTGCCAGCAGCCACCCGACTAGCGGGTACATAGATACGCAGTATTTT.

Relative to its sample, this clone is medium-sized. The chain recombines TRBV6-5 with TRBJ1-2, with D possibly TRBD1 on 6 matching bases. The CDR3 covers 15 residues. Trimming left V 5 bases short and J 4 bases short, with 17 bases between. CDR1 is MNHEY, CDR2 SVGAGI, per germline. The CDR3: CASSQQGHDGYGYTF. CDR3 coding DNA: TGTGCCAGCAGTCAACAGGGACATGACGGCTATGGCTACACCTTC.

This clone showed up just once. The chain couples TRBV19 to TRBJ2-7; D may be TRBD1 (5 bases). Per germline, CDR1 LNHDA and CDR2 SQIVND (reference sequence). The V and J ends lost 3 bases and 3 bases respectively, with 9 bases between them. The CDR3 consists of 13 residues. The CDR3 coding sequence is TGTGCCAGTAGTATCTCACAGGTCTACGAGCAGTACTTC. Translation: CASSISQVYEQYF.

The V gene is TRBV2, the J gene TRBJ1-5; 9 bases are shared with TRBD1. Looked up from germline, CDR1 is SNHLY and CDR2 is FYNNEI. The CDR3 consists of 15 residues. Trimming at V came to 5 bases and at J to 2 bases, leaving 4 bases not matched to a gene. CDR3 DNA: TGTGCCAGCAGTATGGACAGGGGAGGCAATCAGCCCCAGCATTTT. The encoded protein is CASSMDRGGNQPQHF.

The rearrangement links TRBV5-1 to TRBJ1-2; D perhaps matches TRBD1 (5 bases). The V gene lost 4 bases and the J gene lost 4 bases, with 11 bases spanning the gap. The CDR3 extends over 13 amino acids. CDR1 is SGHRS, CDR2 YFSETQ, per germline. The CDR3 DNA sequence: TGCGCCAGCAGCCCGGACACCTCCTATGGCTACACCTTC. Its translation is CASSPDTSYGYTF.

The chain employs TRBV4-2 and TRBJ1-1; TRBD1 matches at 7 bases. V lost 1 base and J lost 5; bases outside the gene matches: 7. The CDR3 is 15 amino acids. Looked up from germline, CDR1 is LGHNA and CDR2 is YNFKEQ. CDR3: CASSQVSGGRTEAFF. CDR3 DNA: TGTGCCAGCAGCCAAGTTTCAGGGGGAAGGACTGAAGCTTTCTTT.

This clone has more than one count but fewer than ten. This chain joins TRBV30 and TRBJ2-5; D is perhaps TRBD2 (6 bases). The V end was cut by 4 bases, the J end by 8 bases, with 11 bases between. The CDR3 totals 11 residues. The germline gives CDR1 GTSNPN, CDR2 SVGIG (reference sequence). The CDR3 DNA sequence: TGTGCCTGGACGGAGGGGAGAACCCAGTACTTC. Protein product: CAWTEGRTQYF.

The J gene is TRBJ2-5, the V gene TRBV19; weak D call: TRBD1 (6 bases). From germline, CDR1 is LNHDA and CDR2 SQIVND (reference sequence). This CDR3 is built from 13 residues. Trimming pared 6 bases from V and 3 bases from J, leaving 11 bases between. For the CDR3, the DNA is TGTGCCAGTAGCGGACAGAAAGAAGAGACCCAGTACTTC. Encoded protein: CASSGQKEETQYF.

Turning to this clone: The junction departs from the called germline gene at one end, perhaps through a read error. J is TRBJ1-1 and V is TRBV25-1; D ambiguous. CDR1 MGHDK and CDR2 SYGVNS come from the germline V gene. The CDR3 loop spans 13 amino acids. The CDR3 nucleotides are TGTGTCAGCAGTGAACGGGGAAACACTGAAGCTTTCTTT. It specifies CVSSERGNTEAFF.

The chain couples TRBV11-2 to TRBJ2-1, with 8 bases matching TRBD2. Unmatched junction bases numbered 12, after V lost 5 bases and J lost 6 bases. Germline V CDR1 and CDR2: SGHAT, FQNNGV. The CDR3 totals 16 residues. The CDR3 sequence: CASSLLRGTRGNEQFF. DNA of the CDR3: TGTGCCAGCAGCCTCCTCCGCGGGACTAGGGGCAATGAGCAGTTCTTC.

This rearrangement joins TRBV27 to TRBJ2-1; 10 nucleotides align to TRBD2. Trimming removed 8 bases from V and 6 bases from J; junction bases left unmatched: 4. The germline CDR1 and CDR2 sequences are MNHEY and SMNVEV (reference sequence). The CDR3 contains 13 residues. The CDR3 sequence: CASALAGANEQFF. The CDR3 region has the DNA TGTGCCAGCGCCCTAGCGGGAGCCAATGAGCAGTTCTTC.

J is TRBJ2-7 and V is TRBV5-1; 8 positions agree with TRBD2. CDR1 SGHRS and CDR2 YFSETQ come from the germline V gene. The CDR3 sequence is 15 residues long. Trimming at V came to 4 bases and at J to 6 bases, leaving 12 bases not matched to a gene. The CDR3 nucleotides are TGCGCCAGCAGCCCAAAAGCGGGAGTAAATCTCGAGCAGTACTTC. Encoded protein: CASSPKAGVNLEQYF.

The chain uses TRBV19 and TRBJ2-1; 11 bases are a match to TRBD2. Trimming cost V 5 bases and J 8 bases; bases outside gene matches: 11. The CDR3 has 16 residues. Germline V gene lookup returns CDR1 LNHDA and CDR2 SQIVND (reference sequence). CDR3 loop: CASSAILAGDCDEQFF. In DNA, the CDR3 is TGTGCCAGTAGTGCCATACTAGCGGGAGATTGCGATGAGCAGTTCTTC.

V and J are TRBV10-3 and TRBJ2-1; 8 nucleotides agree with TRBD1. Germline values: CDR1 ENHRY, CDR2 SYGVKD. This CDR3 is built from 17 residues. With 4 bases clipped from V and 0 bases from J, the junction kept 8 bases outside the gene matches. The CDR3 region has the DNA TGTGCCATCAGTGGAAGACAGGGGATCCTCTCCTACAATGAGCAGTTCTTC. It translates to CAISGRQGILSYNEQFF.

The chain links TRBV5-1 to TRBJ2-3, with D perhaps TRBD1 (6 bases). The CDR3 sequence is 16 residues long. Germline loops: CDR1 SGHRS, CDR2 YFSETQ. V lost 0 bases, J lost 1 base, and 12 bases lay in between. This chain's CDR3 is CASSLDNRVRTDTQYF. Here the CDR3 DNA reads TGCGCCAGCAGCTTGGATAACAGGGTCCGCACAGATACGCAGTATTTT.

The J gene is TRBJ1-2, the V gene TRBV10-2; TRBD1 agrees at 7 bases. The V gene end was trimmed by 6 bases and the J gene end by 8 bases; junction bases not matched to a gene: 6. This CDR3 contains 12 residues. Germline CDR1 and CDR2: WSHSY and SAAADI. For the CDR3, the DNA is TGCGCCAGCAGGACAGGGTCTTACGGCTACACCTTC. Translation: CASRTGSYGYTF.

For this clone: This specimen includes other DNA sequences encoding the same CDR3. The J gene is TRBJ2-7, the V gene TRBV11-3; possible D gene TRBD2, 6 bases. V was cut by 3 bases and J by 2 bases, with 11 bases left in between. CDR1 and CDR2 from the germline V gene are SGHNT and YENEEA. CDR3 length equals 14 residues. The CDR3 loop reads CASSFAGTAYEQYF. Written as DNA, the CDR3 is TGTGCCAGCAGCTTTGCGGGAACCGCCTACGAGCAGTACTTC.

This clone was seen a single time. This rearrangement joins TRBV27 to TRBJ2-7; the match to TRBD1 covers 7 bases. V dropped 1 base and J dropped 5; count of bases not matched to a gene: 5. CDR1 is MNHEY, CDR2 SMNVEV, per germline (reference sequence). The CDR3 is 14 amino acids. CDR3 nucleotides: TGTGCCAGCAGTTTATTAGACAGGGCCGACGAGCAGTACTTC. As protein: CASSLLDRADEQYF.

The gene calls are TRBV6-5 and TRBJ1-1, with D hard to call. Germline-derived CDR1 and CDR2 are MNHEY and SVGAGI. The CDR3 consists of 12 residues. V dropped 9 bases and J dropped 4 bases, with 12 bases sitting between them. The CDR3 bases are TGTGCCAGTTTTAGATTAAGCACTGAAGCTTTCTTT. Its translation: CASFRLSTEAFF.

This clone was detected a few times. The chain employs TRBV11-2 and TRBJ2-7, with TRBD1 matching 11 bases. CDR3 length: 14 residues. In germline, CDR1 is SGHAT, CDR2 FQNNGV. The trim removed 4 bases at V and 4 bases at J, leaving 3 bases unmatched. The CDR3 protein is CASSSRDRGYEQYF. CDR3 bases: TGTGCCAGCAGCTCCCGGGACAGGGGGTACGAGCAGTACTTC.